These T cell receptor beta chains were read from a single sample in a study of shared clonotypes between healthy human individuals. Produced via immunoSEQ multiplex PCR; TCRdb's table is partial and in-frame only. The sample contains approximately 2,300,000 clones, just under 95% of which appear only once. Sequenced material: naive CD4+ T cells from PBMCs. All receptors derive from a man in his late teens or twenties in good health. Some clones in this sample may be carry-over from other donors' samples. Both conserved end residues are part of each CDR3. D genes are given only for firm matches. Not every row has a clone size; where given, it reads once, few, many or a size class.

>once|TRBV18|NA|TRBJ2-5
CASSPGLRTQYF
TGTGCCAGCTCACCAGGGCTGCGGACCCAGTACTTC
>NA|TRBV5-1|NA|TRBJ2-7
CASSLEGGFTYEQYF
TGCGCCAGCAGCTTGGAAGGAGGTTTTACCTACGAGCAGTACTTC
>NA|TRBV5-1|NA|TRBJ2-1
CASSSQIFGPYNEQFF
TGCGCCAGCAGCTCACAAATTTTCGGACCGTACAATGAGCAGTTCTTC
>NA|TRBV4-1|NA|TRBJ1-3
CASSHTGLSSGNTIYF
TGCGCCAGCAGCCATACGGGGCTTTCATCTGGAAACACCATATATTTT
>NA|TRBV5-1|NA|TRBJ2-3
CASSPGTHTDTQYF
TGCGCCAGCAGCCCGGGGACCCACACAGATACGCAGTATTTT
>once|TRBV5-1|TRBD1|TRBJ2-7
CASRGQGVNEQYF
TGCGCCAGCCGGGGACAGGGGGTCAACGAGCAGTACTTC
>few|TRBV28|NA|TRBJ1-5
CASSLLDGGNQPQHF
TGTGCCAGCAGTCTGCTGGACGGAGGCAATCAGCCCCAGCATTTT
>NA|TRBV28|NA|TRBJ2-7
CASRTTGTKAYEQYF
TGTGCCAGCAGGACGACCGGGACAAAAGCCTACGAGCAGTACTTC
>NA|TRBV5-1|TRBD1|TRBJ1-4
CASSSEYQGATNEKLFF
TGCGCCAGCAGCTCGGAATATCAGGGGGCAACTAATGAAAAACTGTTTTTT
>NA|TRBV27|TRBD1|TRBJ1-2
CATGGGSWTGPYGYTF
TGTGCCACCGGGGGGGGATCGTGGACAGGGCCCTATGGCTACACCTTC
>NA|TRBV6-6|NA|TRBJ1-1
CASSRRRGPPEAFF
TGTGCCAGCAGCCGCCGACGGGGACCCCCTGAAGCTTTCTTT
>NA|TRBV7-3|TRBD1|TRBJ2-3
CASSSDRGRTDTQYF
TGTGCCAGCAGCTCTGACAGGGGACGCACAGATACGCAGTATTTT
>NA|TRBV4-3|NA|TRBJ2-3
CASSQGSGRRISTDTQYF
TGCGCCAGCAGCCAAGGGAGTGGCAGGAGGATAAGCACAGATACGCAGTATTTT
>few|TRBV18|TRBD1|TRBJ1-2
CASSPPAAGGGYGYTF
TGTGCCAGCTCACCACCAGCCGCAGGGGGCGGCTATGGCTACACCTTC
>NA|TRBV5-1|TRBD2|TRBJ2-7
CASSFTPGTRAYEQYF
TGCGCCAGCAGTTTTACCCCCGGGACTAGGGCCTACGAGCAGTACTTC
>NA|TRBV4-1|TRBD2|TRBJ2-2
CASSQALAGGGTGELFF
TGCGCCAGCAGCCAAGCGCTAGCGGGAGGAGGCACCGGGGAGCTGTTTTTT
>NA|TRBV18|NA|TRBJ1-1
CASSQRTGMNTEAFF
TGTGCCAGCTCACAACGTACAGGGATGAACACTGAAGCTTTCTTT
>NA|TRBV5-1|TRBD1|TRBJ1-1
CASSLGGGTGKNTEAFF
TGCGCCAGCAGCTTGGGTGGTGGGACAGGAAAGAACACTGAAGCTTTCTTT
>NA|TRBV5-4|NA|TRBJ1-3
CASSLGGPSGNTIYF
TGTGCCAGCAGCTTAGGCGGCCCCTCTGGAAACACCATATATTTT
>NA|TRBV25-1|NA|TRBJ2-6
CASSEGLGGANVLTF
TGTGCCAGCAGTGAAGGGCTAGGTGGGGCCAACGTCCTGACTTTC
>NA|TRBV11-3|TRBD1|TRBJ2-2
CASSRRQGLPGELFF
TGTGCCAGCAGCCGACGACAGGGGTTGCCCGGGGAGCTGTTTTTT
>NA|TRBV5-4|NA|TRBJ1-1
CASRGGIGETEAFF
TGTGCCAGCAGGGGGGGGATAGGGGAGACTGAAGCTTTCTTT
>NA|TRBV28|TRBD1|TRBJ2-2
CATFDRGDTGELFF
TGCGCAACTTTCGACAGGGGGGACACCGGGGAGCTGTTTTTT
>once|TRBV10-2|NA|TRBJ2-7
CASRRQSEAAYEQYF
TGCGCCAGCAGAAGACAGAGTGAGGCCGCCTACGAGCAGTACTTC
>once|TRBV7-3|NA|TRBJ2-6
CASSSLPREAGANVLTF
TGTGCCAGCAGCTCACTCCCAAGGGAGGCTGGGGCCAACGTCCTGACTTTC
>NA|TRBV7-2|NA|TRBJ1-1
CASGYYTEAFF
TGTGCCAGTGGGTATTACACTGAAGCTTTCTTT
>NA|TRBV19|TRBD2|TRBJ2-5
CASSIPGLAGGPQETQYF
TGTGCCAGTAGTATCCCGGGACTAGCGGGAGGGCCTCAAGAGACCCAGTACTTC
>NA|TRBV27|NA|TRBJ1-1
CASRTPPGRGNTEAFF
TGTGCCAGCAGAACTCCTCCGGGGCGGGGGAACACTGAAGCTTTCTTT
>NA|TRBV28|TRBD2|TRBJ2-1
CASSSPSGGYNEQFF
TGTGCCAGCAGTTCTCCTAGCGGGGGTTACAATGAGCAGTTCTTC
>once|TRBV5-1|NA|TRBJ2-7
CASSLVLGAAEQYF
TGCGCCAGCAGCTTGGTTTTAGGGGCAGCCGAGCAGTACTTC
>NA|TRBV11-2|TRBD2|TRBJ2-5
CASSSPLSGGGETQYF
TGTGCCAGCAGCTCGCCTCTTTCGGGAGGAGGAGAGACCCAGTACTTC
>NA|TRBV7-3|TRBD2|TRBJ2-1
CASSLTPTSGQADEQFF
TGTGCCAGCAGCTTAACCCCTACTAGCGGGCAGGCCGATGAGCAGTTCTTC
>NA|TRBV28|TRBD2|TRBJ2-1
CASSFSGLGGNEQFF
TGTGCCAGCAGTTTCTCGGGGCTGGGGGGGAATGAGCAGTTCTTC